The 4 T cell receptor beta chains below all came from one sample that was sequenced in a study of shared clonotypes between healthy human individuals. Produced via immunoSEQ multiplex PCR; TCRdb's table is partial and in-frame only. The sample has about 2.4 million clones; 90% to 95% are singletons. Sample: naive CD4+ T cells from PBMCs. The subset is: CD45RA+ positively selected. Every receptor here comes from a man aged 18 to 30 in good health. Some clones in this sample may be carry-over from other donors' samples.

The chain couples TRBV7-8 to TRBJ2-4, with D unresolved. The CDR3 is 17 residues long. Germline-derived CDR1 and CDR2 are SGHVS and FQNEAQ. V lost 1 base to trimming and J lost 0 bases, with 13 bases between them. The DNA of the CDR3 is TGTGCCAGCAGCTTAGATCCCGGTTACACAGCCAAAAACATTCAGTACTTC. Its translation: CASSLDPGYTAKNIQYF.

The chain employs TRBV6-1 and TRBJ2-1; TRBD2 might be the D (6 bases). The germline V gene has CDR1 MNHNS and CDR2 SASEGT. This CDR3 has 17 amino acids. V was cut by 3 bases and J by 7 bases, with 22 bases left in between. CDR3 sequence reads: CASSDTLVSGLWNEQFF. Written as DNA, the CDR3 is TGTGCCAGCAGTGACACTCTCGTCAGCGGGCTTTGGAATGAGCAGTTCTTC.

A remark on this clone: Other DNA sequences in the sample encode the same CDR3. The V and J genes are TRBV18 and TRBJ1-3; TRBD1 matches at 7 bases. The V segment lost 2 bases and the J segment 3 bases; nucleotides outside the gene matches: 4. Germline CDR1 is KGHSH and CDR2 is LQKENI. The CDR3 is made up of 15 amino acids. CDR3 protein: CASSPEGARGNTIYF. The DNA for the CDR3 is TGTGCCAGCTCACCAGAGGGGGCGCGTGGAAACACCATATATTTT.

This rearrangement joins TRBV7-9 to TRBJ2-5, with D perhaps given as TRBD1 or TRBD2 (6 bases each). Germline V lookup: CDR1 SEHNR, CDR2 FQNEAQ (reference sequence). The V end lost 5 bases, the J end lost 0 bases, and 13 bases lay between the germline ends. The CDR3 covers 15 residues. CDR3 residues: CASSARGPYQETQYF. CDR3 sequence (DNA): TGTGCCAGCAGCGCACGGGGGCCGTACCAAGAGACCCAGTACTTC. Drawing the rest from reference TRBV7-9 and TRBJ2-5, the complete variable domain is DTGVSQNPRHKITKRGQNVTFRCDPISEHNRLYWYRQTLGQGPEFLTYFQNEAQLEKSRLLSDRFSAERPKGSFSTLEIQRTEQGDSAMYLCASSARGPYQETQYFGPGTRLLVL.